These 5 T cell receptor beta chains were sequenced from one sample in a study of T cells expressing NK-cell markers (TCRdb year 2020). To prepare the library, 5' RACE was applied. Sequencing relied on an Illumina HiSeq 2000. The reads, reprocessed by TCRdb, yield one row per CDR3 protein sequence and no DNA. This sample's table carries 500,000 to 700,000 distinct CDR3 sequences. The ten largest clones represent approximately 4% of the sample. Sequenced material: blood T cells: a sorted CD56 or NKG2C T cell subset, CD4+ or CD8+ T cells, or bulk PBMC T cells (not recorded which). All receptors come from a man aged 18 to 35 in good health. Donor details come from another sample of the same person, matched by shared clones.

V and J are TRBV9 and TRBJ1-3; the D gene TCRdb calls, TRBD1, cannot be checked with no DNA. Germline CDR1 is SGDLS and CDR2 is YYNGEE. The CDR3 loop spans 15 amino acids. CDR3 amino acids: CASSTGTGSGNTIYF.

This rearrangement joins TRBV4-2 to TRBJ2-3. The CDR3 runs to 15 residues. Looked up from germline, CDR1 is LGHNA and CDR2 is YNFKEQ. CDR3 protein: CASSHGVDSTDTQYF.

The chain carries TRBV24-1 and TRBJ2-3. Germline loops: CDR1 KGHDR, CDR2 SFDVKD. This CDR3 is built from 16 residues. The chain's CDR3 is CATSDFEGMGTDTQYF.

The V and J genes are TRBV28 and TRBJ2-1; TCRdb names TRBD1, which stays unverified in the absence of DNA. Germline loops: CDR1 MDHEN, CDR2 SYDVKM. The CDR3 is 18 amino acids. The CDR3: CASTPRGMGTIHGAEQFF.

CDR3 protein: CASSLEGPVTGELFF. The rearrangement joins TRBV5-6 to TRBJ2-2. Germline V gives CDR1 SGHDT, CDR2 YYEEEE. This CDR3 has 15 amino acids.